The rows below give T cell receptor beta chains drawn from one sample of a study of T cell repertoires in cytomegalovirus infection. MiXCR, run by TCRdb on the reads, gives a single entry per CDR3 protein. Counted here are roughly 500,000 distinct CDR3 sequences, approximately 17% occurring once; the ten biggest clones make up about 24%. Sequences were obtained from CD8+ T cells from PBMCs. The receptors come from a human donor in good health (CMV status not recorded). Some clones in this sample may be carry-over from other donors' samples. The CDR3 runs from the conserved cysteine through the conserved F or W. The order of the fields is CDR3 protein, V gene, J gene.

CDR3aa: CAWSGGQGYTEAFF
v_gene: TRBV30
j_gene: TRBJ1-1

CDR3aa: CATSDSGTANTGELFF
v_gene: TRBV24-1
j_gene: TRBJ2-2

CDR3aa: CASSFLGTDEQFF
v_gene: TRBV11-2
j_gene: TRBJ2-1

CDR3aa: CASTPGREGHEQYF
v_gene: TRBV28
j_gene: TRBJ2-7

CDR3aa: CASSLSGGNYEQYF
v_gene: TRBV7-2
j_gene: TRBJ2-7

CDR3aa: CSVDQGDSYNEQFF
v_gene: TRBV29-1
j_gene: TRBJ2-1

CDR3aa: CASSLSGTSPSYEQYF
v_gene: TRBV7-3
j_gene: TRBJ2-7

CDR3aa: CASSLGGSDTPYF
v_gene: TRBV7-3
j_gene: TRBJ2-3

CDR3aa: CASSQRGPTEAFF
v_gene: TRBV4-1
j_gene: TRBJ1-1

CDR3aa: CASRVGVTEAFF
v_gene: TRBV12-3/TRBV12-4
j_gene: TRBJ1-1

CDR3aa: CASSPSGRAASGANVLTF
v_gene: TRBV7-9
j_gene: TRBJ2-6

CDR3aa: CASSLSGTGVTEAFF
v_gene: TRBV27
j_gene: TRBJ1-1

CDR3aa: CASSIGTQRSPLHF
v_gene: TRBV19
j_gene: TRBJ1-6

CDR3aa: CASSERDRGHEQYF
v_gene: TRBV2
j_gene: TRBJ2-7

CDR3aa: CASSQDPGTGARDEQYF
v_gene: TRBV4-1
j_gene: TRBJ2-7

CDR3aa: CSARDAPAGGAYEQYF
v_gene: TRBV20-1
j_gene: TRBJ2-7

CDR3aa: CSARDGTGPYEQYF
v_gene: TRBV20-1
j_gene: TRBJ2-7

CDR3aa: CASSAPGVSGTDTQYF
v_gene: TRBV7-9
j_gene: TRBJ2-3

CDR3aa: CASSRVSILVSNQPQHF
v_gene: TRBV6-1
j_gene: TRBJ1-5

CDR3aa: CASSSFITGHYGYTF
v_gene: TRBV12-3/TRBV12-4
j_gene: TRBJ1-2

CDR3aa: CASSRGQGDTQYF
v_gene: TRBV7-3
j_gene: TRBJ2-3

CDR3aa: CASITSGGGATYNEQFF
v_gene: TRBV28
j_gene: TRBJ2-1

CDR3aa: CASSVGLGGNTEAFF
v_gene: TRBV9
j_gene: TRBJ1-1

CDR3aa: CASSSQDSNQPQHF
v_gene: TRBV7-9
j_gene: TRBJ1-5

CDR3aa: CASSLPSGGITDTKYF
v_gene: TRBV11-2
j_gene: TRBJ2-3

CDR3aa: CASSPTSGRLSEQFF
v_gene: TRBV7-7
j_gene: TRBJ2-1

CDR3aa: CASRHPSGTYNEQFF
v_gene: TRBV27
j_gene: TRBJ2-1

CDR3aa: CASSVGTVSGNTIYF
v_gene: TRBV9
j_gene: TRBJ1-3

CDR3aa: CASNSLSNQPQHF
v_gene: TRBV2
j_gene: TRBJ1-5

CDR3aa: CASSGWTRNTGELFF
v_gene: TRBV6-6
j_gene: TRBJ2-2

CDR3aa: CASSILGTPEQYF
v_gene: TRBV19
j_gene: TRBJ2-7

CDR3aa: CATKAFETQYF
v_gene: TRBV6-1
j_gene: TRBJ2-5

CDR3aa: CASSYSSGVGAYEQYF
v_gene: TRBV6-5
j_gene: TRBJ2-7

CDR3aa: CASSPRAFTYEQYF
v_gene: TRBV7-9
j_gene: TRBJ2-7

CDR3aa: CASSFRWGFDEKLFF
v_gene: TRBV7-2
j_gene: TRBJ1-4

CDR3aa: CASSYSLRGGQYF
v_gene: TRBV6-5
j_gene: TRBJ2-4

CDR3aa: CASSLNGNSGNTIYF
v_gene: TRBV7-8
j_gene: TRBJ1-3

CDR3aa: CASKSDLPSPNTGELFF
v_gene: TRBV11-3
j_gene: TRBJ2-2

CDR3aa: CASSRGSQGWEQYF
v_gene: TRBV7-8
j_gene: TRBJ2-7

CDR3aa: CASSIFGYSNQPQHF
v_gene: TRBV19
j_gene: TRBJ1-5

CDR3aa: CATSSIRGRGNADTQYF
v_gene: TRBV15
j_gene: TRBJ2-3

CDR3aa: CASSQPSSGRGAGEQFF
v_gene: TRBV4-1
j_gene: TRBJ2-1

CDR3aa: CASRGWGSEETQYF
v_gene: TRBV27
j_gene: TRBJ2-5

CDR3aa: CATSRVEGNYGYTF
v_gene: TRBV15
j_gene: TRBJ1-2

CDR3aa: CAISRVGAREESYNEQFF
v_gene: TRBV10-3
j_gene: TRBJ2-1

CDR3aa: CASSLVLGPNAYEQYF
v_gene: TRBV7-9
j_gene: TRBJ2-7

CDR3aa: CASSFSAEAMSTNEKLFF
v_gene: TRBV11-2
j_gene: TRBJ1-4

CDR3aa: CASSLIDRGEQFF
v_gene: TRBV7-3
j_gene: TRBJ2-1

CDR3aa: CATVQGRGGTEAFF
v_gene: TRBV5-4
j_gene: TRBJ1-1

CDR3aa: CASSQDGGLQETQYF
v_gene: TRBV4-1
j_gene: TRBJ2-5

CDR3aa: CASSTGGRYNEQFF
v_gene: TRBV7-3
j_gene: TRBJ2-1

CDR3aa: CARVGPWLETQYF
v_gene: TRBV28
j_gene: TRBJ2-5

CDR3aa: CASSPQGTGELFF
v_gene: TRBV11-2
j_gene: TRBJ2-2

CDR3aa: CASSQEPSAKNIQYF
v_gene: TRBV4-2
j_gene: TRBJ2-4